A single sample is the source of the 28 T cell receptor beta chains below, sequenced in a study of blood T cell repertoires in COVID-19. Produced via immunoSEQ multiplex PCR; TCRdb's table is partial and in-frame only. The table records tens of thousands of clones, approximately 87% of them present only once. Source material: peripheral blood. The receptor set was obtained from a woman aged 80 or older with acute or convalescent COVID-19.

The rearrangement uses TRBV5-4 and TRBJ2-2; TRBD2 aligns across 7 bases. V lost 4 bases to trimming and J lost 0 bases; unmatched junction nucleotides: 9. This CDR3 spans 17 amino acids. CDR1 and CDR2 from the germline V gene are SGHNT and YYREEE (reference sequence). The CDR3 DNA sequence: TGTGCCAGCAGCCCCGGAGGCCTAGCGGCGAACACCGGGGAGCTGTTTTTT. Translated: CASSPGGLAANTGELFF. Variable domain in full (rest from reference TRBV5-4 and TRBJ2-2): ETGVTQSPTHLIKTRGQQVTLRCSSQSGHNTVSWYQQALGQGPQFIFQYYREEENGRGNFPPRFSGLQFPNYSSELNVNALELDDSALYLCASSPGGLAANTGELFFGEGSRLTVL.

The chain is built from TRBV6-1 and TRBJ1-6; D ambiguous. Looked up from germline, CDR1 is MNHNS and CDR2 is SASEGT. This CDR3 spans 14 amino acids. V was clipped by 3 bases and J by 9 bases, with 12 bases between them. CDR3 DNA sequence: TGTGCCAGCAGTGATTATGGGAGTCGTTCACCCCTCCACTTT. Translation: CASSDYGSRSPLHF.

The J gene is TRBJ2-5, the V gene TRBV10-3; 10 nucleotides match TRBD2. In germline, CDR1 is ENHRY, CDR2 SYGVKD. Trimming at V came to 6 bases and at J to 7 bases, leaving 8 bases not matched to a gene. The CDR3 runs 14 residues. The CDR3 bases are TGTGCCATCAGCGCCGGGACTAGCGAGGGGACCCAGTACTTC. Residues: CAISAGTSEGTQYF.

The genes are TRBV5-1 and TRBJ2-1; 7 nucleotides align to TRBD1. V gave up 2 bases and J gave up 4 bases; unmatched junction bases: 9. The germline CDR1 and CDR2 sequences are SGHRS and YFSETQ. This CDR3 has 16 residues. CDR3 region: CASSFLDRVGYNEQFF. The CDR3 bases are TGCGCCAGCAGCTTCCTAGACAGGGTGGGTTACAATGAGCAGTTCTTC.

This rearrangement joins TRBV6-5 to TRBJ2-6; D uncertain. CDR1 MNHEY and CDR2 SVGAGI come from the germline V gene. The V end was cut by 7 bases, the J end by 0 bases, with 4 bases between. CDR3 size: 13 residues. Written as DNA, the CDR3 is TGTGCCAGCATTATCTCTGGGGCCAACGTCCTGACTTTC. It is translated as CASIISGANVLTF.

J is TRBJ1-1 and V is TRBV15; D is ambiguous. There are 15 residues in the CDR3. V was trimmed by 0 bases and J by 1 base, leaving 9 bases between them. Germline V gives CDR1 LNHNV, CDR2 YYDKDF (reference sequence). Here the CDR3 DNA reads TGTGCCACCAGCAGAGATCCCCAGTGGAACACTGAAGCTTTCTTT. Translated: CATSRDPQWNTEAFF.

V is TRBV13 and J is TRBJ1-6; D not resolved. Germline CDR1 PRHDT, CDR2 FYEKMQ (reference sequence). CDR3 length: 12 residues. With 7 bases removed from V and 7 bases from J, the gap between germline ends came to 8 bases. The DNA of the CDR3 is TGTGCCAGCAATTTGGAGAATTCACCCCTCCACTTT. It specifies CASNLENSPLHF.

The chain couples TRBV19 to TRBJ1-1; unclear D gene. The length of the CDR3 is 13 residues. Deletions cut 7 bases from V and 1 base from J, with 10 bases between. Looked up from germline, CDR1 is LNHDA and CDR2 is SQIVND (reference sequence). The CDR3 here is CASTGVRNTEAFF. Written as DNA, the CDR3 is TGTGCCAGTACCGGGGTCCGGAACACTGAAGCTTTCTTT.

This chain's CDR3 is CASSYGGAPDTQYF. The CDR3 nucleotides read TGTGCCAGCAGCTACGGAGGGGCCCCAGATACGCAGTATTTT. The chain recombines TRBV7-9 with TRBJ2-3; weak D call: TRBD2 (6 bases). This CDR3 is built from 14 residues. V dropped 4 bases and J dropped 4 bases, with 12 bases sitting between them. In germline, CDR1 is SEHNR, CDR2 FQNEAQ (reference sequence).

The rearrangement links TRBV7-9 to TRBJ1-1; 7 bases agree with TRBD1. This CDR3 has 16 residues. Germline CDR1 is SEHNR and CDR2 is FQNEAQ (reference sequence). Germline trimming cut 7 bases from V and 3 bases from J; bases unmatched to any gene: 14. In nucleotides, the CDR3 is TGTGCCAGCAACACTAGGAGGGGGACAGTGGACACTGAAGCTTTCTTT. This gives the protein CASNTRRGTVDTEAFF.

The CDR3 DNA is TGTGCCAGCAGTTCGTTAGCGGGGGGAGTAGATACGCAGTATTTT. Translation gives CASSSLAGGVDTQYF. The rearrangement joins TRBV27 to TRBJ2-3, with 10 nucleotides matching TRBD2. The trim removed 4 bases at V and 5 bases at J, leaving 6 bases unmatched. CDR3 length: 15 residues. CDR1 is MNHEY, CDR2 SMNVEV, per germline (reference sequence).

This clone was counted a few times. This chain uses TRBV14 with TRBJ2-5, with a weak D call TRBD2 (6 bases). V lost 2 bases, J lost 5 bases, and 18 bases lay in between. The V gene's germline CDR1 is SGHDN and CDR2 FVKESK. The CDR3 is made up of 16 amino acids. CDR3 region: CASSQSEGIMSETQYF. CDR3 in DNA: TGTGCCAGCAGCCAATCGGAGGGAATCATGTCTGAGACCCAGTACTTC.

V and J are TRBV12-3 or TRBV12-4 and TRBJ1-2, with D possibly TRBD1 on 5 matching bases. The CDR3 contains 12 residues. V shed 5 bases and J shed 5 bases, with 9 bases lying between them. The CDR3 reads CASSETVYGYTF. The CDR3 bases are TGTGCCAGCAGTGAGACAGTTTATGGCTACACCTTC.

The chain uses TRBV28 and TRBJ2-7; no clear D. The CDR3 contains 12 residues. From germline, CDR1 is MDHEN and CDR2 SYDVKM. Trimming left V 10 bases short and J 2 bases short, with 12 bases between. CDR3 in DNA: TGTGCCACTATGGGCGAAACCTACGAGCAGTACTTC. Protein product: CATMGETYEQYF.

The genes are TRBV12-3 or TRBV12-4 and TRBJ1-1; D remains unclear. CDR3 length: 12 amino acids. Trimming left V 1 base short and J 5 bases short, with 5 bases between. CDR3 sequence reads: CASSLDKTEAFF. DNA for the CDR3: TGTGCCAGCAGTTTAGATAAAACTGAAGCTTTCTTT.

This chain links TRBV18 with TRBJ1-1; 10 bases agree with TRBD1. The V gene end was trimmed by 6 bases and the J gene end by 5 bases; junction bases not matched to a gene: 6. Per germline, CDR1 KGHSH and CDR2 LQKENI. This CDR3 region has 14 residues. The CDR3 reads CASSPGQGLTEAFF. The CDR3, as DNA: TGTGCCAGCTCGCCGGGACAGGGGTTGACTGAAGCTTTCTTT.

This clone was seen only a few times. The chain links TRBV7-2 to TRBJ2-1, with 14 bases identical to TRBD2. The CDR3 is 16 amino acids. The trim removed 5 bases at V and 9 bases at J, leaving 9 bases unmatched. Germline lookup yields CDR1 SGHTA and CDR2 FQGNSA. The DNA for the CDR3 is TGTGCCAGCAGCCCGGGACTAGCGGGAGCTCTAGGTGAGCAGTTCTTC. This sequence encodes CASSPGLAGALGEQFF.

As concerns this clone: Being one base from a much bigger clone, this may be a read error. This same CDR3 is encoded by further DNA sequences in the sample. The rearrangement links TRBV7-9 to TRBJ2-2; 7 bases line up with TRBD2. This CDR3 comprises 16 residues. V shed 9 bases and J 2 bases; nucleotides not matched to a gene: 12. Germline V lookup: CDR1 SEHNR, CDR2 FQNEAQ (reference sequence). The CDR3: CASSPGSGANTGELFF. CDR3 nucleotide sequence: TGTGCCAGTAGCCCAGGGAGCGGGGCAAACACCGGGGAGCTGTTTTTT.

This rearrangement joins TRBV7-9 to TRBJ2-3, with D possibly matching TRBD2 (6 bases). Trimming took 11 bases from V and 0 from J, leaving 12 bases between them. The CDR3 has 13 residues. CDR1 and CDR2 (germline): SEHNR, FQNEAQ (reference sequence). CDR3 loop: CALPGDSTDTQYF. The CDR3 DNA reads TGTGCCTTACCGGGGGACAGCACAGATACGCAGTATTTT.

This sequence joins TRBV3-1 (or the pseudogene TRBV3-2) and TRBJ2-2; 8 bases agree with TRBD2. Unmatched junction bases numbered 10, after V lost 6 bases and J lost 7 bases. The CDR3 extends over 15 amino acids. Germline V gene sequence: CDR1 LGHDT, CDR2 YNNKEL (reference sequence). CDR3 protein: CASRSLERGIGELFF. As DNA, the CDR3 is TGTGCCAGCAGATCCTTGGAGCGGGGGATCGGGGAGCTGTTTTTT.

This clone was seen a single time. The chain combines TRBV9 with TRBJ2-7, with 8 bases aligning to TRBD2. The CDR3 consists of 14 residues. With 3 bases clipped from V and 5 bases from J, the junction kept 7 bases outside the gene matches. Germline CDR1 is SGDLS and CDR2 is YYNGEE. The CDR3 reads CASSELAGPHEQYF. The CDR3 DNA follows: TGTGCCAGCAGCGAGCTAGCGGGTCCCCACGAGCAGTACTTC.

The chain carries TRBV27 and TRBJ2-1; TRBD2 matches at 8 bases. Germline V gene sequence: CDR1 MNHEY, CDR2 SMNVEV (reference sequence). V shed 0 bases and J 5 bases; nucleotides not matched to a gene: 6. This CDR3 comprises 16 residues. CDR3 loop: CASSLSGLVGDNEQFF. In DNA, the CDR3 is TGTGCCAGCAGTTTATCGGGACTAGTGGGAGACAATGAGCAGTTCTTC.

This clone was found once. The DNA for the CDR3 is TGTGCCACCAGCTTAGGATCACTATCCTCTCGCTCCTACAATGAGCAGTTCTTC. Translation: CATSLGSLSSRSYNEQFF. V gene TRBV24-1 combines with J gene TRBJ2-1; D is unclear. The CDR3 sequence is 18 residues long. Germline assignment: CDR1 KGHDR and CDR2 SFDVKD. Trimming removed 7 bases from V and 0 bases from J, with 21 bases in between.

The chain joins TRBV12-3 or TRBV12-4 to TRBJ2-3; no firm D call. Trimming removed 3 bases at V and 1 base at J, with 2 bases between. This CDR3 contains 12 residues. DNA for the CDR3: TGTGCCAGCAGTTTCGGCACAGATACGCAGTATTTT. Its protein is CASSFGTDTQYF.

The chain links TRBV7-6 to TRBJ1-3; D unresolved. The germline V gene encodes CDR1 SGHVS and CDR2 FNYEAQ. With 2 bases removed from V and 4 bases from J, the gap between germline ends came to 3 bases. The CDR3 spans 12 residues. CDR3 amino acids: CASSLQGNTIYF. The CDR3, as DNA: TGTGCCAGCAGCTTACAAGGAAACACCATATATTTT.

The chain uses TRBV6-6 and TRBJ2-1; D might be TRBD2 (5 bases). The germline V and J ends were trimmed by 0 bases and 9 bases, with 12 bases remaining between them. Per germline, CDR1 MNHNY and CDR2 SVGAGI (reference sequence). The CDR3 length is 14 residues. The CDR3 loop is CASSYSRVRGEQFF. CDR3 nucleotides: TGTGCCAGCAGTTACTCGCGGGTTCGGGGTGAGCAGTTCTTC.

This sequence joins TRBV7-8 and TRBJ2-1, with D perhaps TRBD2 (6 bases). The CDR3 extends over 13 amino acids. The ends were cut back, 2 bases at V and 9 bases at J, with 11 bases in the middle. Germline V gene sequence: CDR1 SGHVS, CDR2 FQNEAQ. The CDR3 DNA is TGTGCCAGCAGCTTAAGGCGGGAAGGTGAGCAGTTCTTC. As protein: CASSLRREGEQFF.

This chain connects TRBV5-1 to TRBJ1-1; the match to TRBD1 covers 7 bases. J was trimmed by 0 bases and V by 4 bases; bases with no gene match: 6. The CDR3 has 15 residues. CDR1 and CDR2 (germline): SGHRS, YFSETQ. The CDR3 DNA follows: TGCGCCAGCAGCCGACTGACAGGGATGAACACTGAAGCTTTCTTT. Protein: CASSRLTGMNTEAFF.